Listed here are 10 T cell receptor beta chains from one sample, sequenced in a study of CD8 T cells in Susac syndrome (dated by TCRdb to the late 2010s). The library was generated by the immunoSEQ multiplex PCR assay. RNA was extracted using the RNeasy kit, and about 0.45 to 1 microgram was reverse transcribed with random hexamers. TCRdb redid the processing of the public reads, applying fastp at Q25 and MiXCR, and retained in-frame beta chains. Every CDR3 protein is listed once, alongside the most common genes and DNA of its rows. In this sample the table shows about 190,000 distinct CDR3 sequences, 85% to 95% of which occur a single time. About 0.095% of the sample goes to the ten largest clones. Sequencing was carried out using CD4+ T cells from PBMCs. Receptor source: a human donor in good health.

Only one count was recorded for this clonotype. The chain links TRBV24-1 to TRBJ2-3; D not resolved. This CDR3 is 11 amino acids long. The germline CDR1 and CDR2 sequences are KGHDR and SFDVKD. Between the trimmed V and J ends, which lost 5 bases and 6 bases, there was a span of 5 bases. CDR3 in amino acids: CATSVADTQYF. In DNA, the CDR3 is TGTGCCACCAGTGTTGCGGATACGCAGTATTTT.

The genes are TRBV5-4 and TRBJ2-7, with D perhaps TRBD1 or TRBD2 (5 bases each). The germline gives CDR1 SGHNT, CDR2 YYREEE (reference sequence). The CDR3 spans 14 residues. Trimming left V 3 bases short and J 2 bases short, with 12 bases between. In DNA form, the CDR3 reads TGTGCCAGCAGCTCCCGGGACGGCGCCTACGAGCAGTACTTC. Translation: CASSSRDGAYEQYF.

This sequence joins TRBV12-3 or TRBV12-4 and TRBJ2-5; 10 nucleotides match TRBD2. V trimming: 6 bases; J trimming: 5 bases; junction bases outside the gene matches: 9. There are 15 residues in the CDR3. CDR3: CASRIAGGGVETQYF. The CDR3 DNA is TGTGCCAGCAGAATAGCGGGGGGCGGGGTCGAGACCCAGTACTTC.

The chain is built from TRBV29-1 and TRBJ2-1, with TRBD2 matching over 8 bases. Trimming at V came to 4 bases and at J to 6 bases, leaving 8 bases not matched to a gene. CDR3 length equals 14 residues. CDR1 is SQVTM, CDR2 ANQGSEA, per germline. The CDR3 coding sequence is TGCAGCGTTGCCGGGACTAGGACGGCCAATGAGCAGTTCTTC. As protein: CSVAGTRTANEQFF.

This chain links TRBV21-1 with TRBJ2-5. TRBV21-1 is classified as a pseudogene. The CDR3 totals 12 residues. The chain's CDR3 is CASSKDPETQYF. In DNA, the CDR3 is TGTGCCAGCAGTAAGGACCCTGAGACCCAGTACTTC.

V and J are TRBV5-1 and TRBJ1-5, with D maybe TRBD1 (6 bases). V lost 4 bases and J 5 bases, leaving 13 bases between the germline ends. The length of the CDR3 is 14 residues. CDR1 SGHRS and CDR2 YFSETQ come from the germline V gene. CDR3: CASSAGTPDQPQHF. The CDR3, as DNA: TGCGCCAGCAGCGCCGGGACACCGGATCAGCCCCAGCATTTT.

This clonotype came up once. V gene TRBV7-8 combines with J gene TRBJ1-2; D is uncertain. V lost 2 bases and J lost 9, with 13 bases in between. Germline V gives CDR1 SGHVS, CDR2 FQNEAQ. The CDR3 has 13 amino acids. The CDR3: CASSLPGFSSYTF. The CDR3 region has the DNA TGTGCCAGCAGCTTACCCGGCTTTTCGAGCTACACCTTC.

The chain uses TRBV9 and TRBJ1-2; D unresolved. Trimming shortened V by 2 bases and J by 0 bases, and 11 bases separated the two germline ends. Germline CDR1 reads SGDLS; CDR2 reads YYNGEE. This CDR3 spans 15 amino acids. CDR3 in DNA: TGTGCCAGCAGCGTTGATACCAGATCTAACTATGGCTACACCTTC. This encodes CASSVDTRSNYGYTF.

The V gene is TRBV5-6, the J gene TRBJ2-4, with D possibly TRBD1 on 5 matching bases. The CDR3 sequence is 15 residues long. Germline V gives CDR1 SGHDT, CDR2 YYEEEE. With 4 bases removed from V and 1 base from J, the gap between germline ends came to 12 bases. The CDR3 reads CASSTGVLAKNIQYF. For the CDR3, the DNA is TGTGCCAGCAGCACAGGTGTTTTGGCCAAAAACATTCAGTACTTC.

This clonotype was seen a single time. The rearrangement joins TRBV29-1 to TRBJ1-5; tentatively, D is TRBD1 (5 bases). The CDR3 contains 14 residues. V was cut by 4 bases and J by 7 bases, with 17 bases left in between. The germline V gene encodes CDR1 SQVTM and CDR2 ANQGSEA. In nucleotides, the CDR3 is TGCAGCGTTGCCGGACACGGTGCAGGACAGCCCCAGCATTTT. It specifies CSVAGHGAGQPQHF.